Presented here are 27 T cell receptor beta chains from one specimen sequenced in a study of cytomegalovirus exposure and HLA in healthy donors. The PCR ran on 60 Vbeta and 13 Jbeta primers. Clones were read by immunoSEQ multiplex PCR, and TCRdb kept only the in-frame ones, dropping some. The data hold 110,000 or so clones, with roughly 80% observed a single time. Input material: PBMCs. The receptors originated from a man aged 50 to 59 in good health and CMV-seropositive.

This clone has more than one count but fewer than ten. The gene calls are TRBV7-2 and TRBJ2-2; 9 nucleotides agree with TRBD2. The CDR3 length is 15 residues. Losses at the gene ends were 5 bases for V and 4 bases for J; bases not matched to a gene: 5. Germline V gene lookup returns CDR1 SGHTA and CDR2 FQGNSA. Here the CDR3 reads CASSPSGIVTGELFF. The DNA of the CDR3 is TGTGCCAGCAGCCCTAGCGGGATTGTCACCGGGGAGCTGTTTTTT.

The chain combines TRBV19 with TRBJ1-5; the D gene is possibly TRBD1 (6 bases). Germline CDR1 LNHDA, CDR2 SQIVND (reference sequence). The V gene lost 4 bases and the J gene lost 0 bases, with 7 bases spanning the gap. The CDR3 contains 14 residues. This CDR3 reads CASSNRVSNQPQHF. The CDR3 region has the DNA TGTGCCAGTAGTAACAGGGTTAGCAATCAGCCCCAGCATTTT.

V is TRBV5-1 and J is TRBJ1-2, with 9 bases lining up with TRBD1. The V segment lost 4 bases and the J segment 2 bases; nucleotides outside the gene matches: 12. Germline CDR1 SGHRS, CDR2 YFSETQ. The CDR3 loop spans 17 amino acids. The CDR3 protein is CASSPGRGQGINYGYTF. CDR3 DNA sequence: TGCGCCAGCAGCCCGGGCAGAGGACAGGGGATAAACTATGGCTACACCTTC.

V gene TRBV6-6 combines with J gene TRBJ2-5; D possibly corresponds to TRBD2 (6 bases). Germline CDR1 is MNHNY and CDR2 is SVGAGI (reference sequence). Trimming pared 6 bases from V and 0 bases from J, leaving 11 bases between. This CDR3 comprises 14 residues. The CDR3 nucleotides are TGTGCCAGCAGCCATGGGACTTACCAAGAGACCCAGTACTTC. Translating it yields CASSHGTYQETQYF.

J is TRBJ2-3 and V is TRBV29-1; 8 nucleotides agree with TRBD1. Germline loops: CDR1 SQVTM, CDR2 ANQGSEA. Trimming removed 6 bases from V and 4 bases from J; junction bases left unmatched: 9. The CDR3 has 14 residues. For the CDR3, the DNA is TGCAGCGTCCAAGTTCGACAGGGGCCAGATACGCAGTATTTT. Protein product: CSVQVRQGPDTQYF.

This chain connects TRBV6-1 to TRBJ1-3; TRBD1 is a possible D gene (5 bases). The CDR3 has 15 residues. Germline CDR1 reads MNHNS; CDR2 reads SASEGT. The V end was cut by 7 bases, the J end by 0 bases, with 13 bases between. The CDR3 spells CASTEGRGSGNTIYF. In DNA, the CDR3 is TGTGCCAGCACCGAAGGAAGGGGCTCTGGAAACACCATATATTTT.

In this sample, this clone turned up a few times. The V gene is TRBV29-1, the J gene TRBJ2-1, with D unresolved. CDR1 and CDR2 from the germline V gene are SQVTM and ANQGSEA. CDR3 length: 11 amino acids. V lost 7 bases and J lost 6, with 10 bases in between. The CDR3 nucleotides are TGCAGCGCCGGTAACTCCAATGAGCAGTTCTTC. It translates to CSAGNSNEQFF.

The chain is built from TRBV5-1 and TRBJ1-1; no firm D call. CDR3 length: 14 amino acids. Germline V gene data show CDR1 as SGHRS and CDR2 as YFSETQ. V was pared by 4 bases and J by 0 bases, with 10 bases between. The CDR3 reads CASSIDTMNTEAFF. In nucleotides, the CDR3 is TGCGCCAGCAGCATCGACACGATGAACACTGAAGCTTTCTTT.

This clone was seen more than once but under ten times. The chain uses TRBV9 and TRBJ2-5; 9 nucleotides agree with TRBD2. The CDR3 loop spans 15 amino acids. Trimming cost V 0 bases and J 5 bases; bases outside gene matches: 5. Germline CDR1 SGDLS, CDR2 YYNGEE. Here the CDR3 reads CASSVVGSGSETQYF. The CDR3 region has the DNA TGTGCCAGCAGCGTAGTGGGTAGCGGGAGTGAGACCCAGTACTTC. Full variable domain (missing parts from reference TRBV9 and TRBJ2-5): DSGVTQTPKHLITATGQRVTLRCSPRSGDLSVYWYQQSLDQGLQFLIQYYNGEERAKGNILERFSAQQFPDLHSELNLSSLELGDSALYFCASSVVGSGSETQYFGPGTRLLVL.

The rearrangement joins TRBV19 to TRBJ1-4, with 9 bases that match TRBD1. The CDR3 loop spans 15 amino acids. The V segment lost 0 bases and the J segment 7 bases; nucleotides outside the gene matches: 3. CDR1 and CDR2 from the germline V gene are LNHDA and SQIVND (reference sequence). The CDR3 region is CASSIDGTGSEKLFF. In nucleotides, the CDR3 is TGTGCCAGTAGTATAGACGGGACAGGGTCTGAAAAACTGTTTTTT.

CDR3 nucleotides: TGTGCCAGTCCATATTTCGTCGGGGGAAGGGATTCACCCCTCCACTTT. Its protein product is CASPYFVGGRDSPLHF. This rearrangement joins TRBV19 to TRBJ1-6, with D maybe TRBD1 (5 bases). Trimming removed 8 bases from V and 8 bases from J, with 22 bases in between. Germline-derived CDR1 and CDR2 are LNHDA and SQIVND (reference sequence). The CDR3 length is 16 residues.

The rearrangement links TRBV27 to TRBJ2-6, with D perhaps matching TRBD1 (5 bases). Germline V gene lookup returns CDR1 MNHEY and CDR2 SMNVEV (reference sequence). This CDR3 region has 17 residues. With 2 bases removed from V and 4 bases from J, the gap between germline ends came to 15 bases. CDR3 sequence: CASSLGAGMTGANVLTF. CDR3 sequence (DNA): TGTGCCAGCAGTTTAGGGGCAGGTATGACGGGGGCCAACGTCCTGACTTTC.

This clone was counted only a few times. The V and J genes are TRBV7-9 and TRBJ2-7; a weak D match, TRBD1 (5 bases). With 7 bases removed from V and 9 bases from J, the gap between germline ends came to 19 bases. Germline lookup yields CDR1 SEHNR and CDR2 FQNEAQ (reference sequence). The CDR3 totals 13 residues. CDR3 sequence (DNA): TGTGCCAGCAAAGTTGACAGCCAGAACAGGCAGTACTTC. Its translation: CASKVDSQNRQYF.

The chain uses TRBV29-1 and TRBJ2-5, with 12 positions matching TRBD2. The V and J ends lost 6 bases and 7 bases, in that order; junction bases with no gene match: 6. The length of the CDR3 is 13 residues. Germline assignment: CDR1 SQVTM and CDR2 ANQGSEA. CDR3 nucleotide sequence: TGCAGCGTGCGGACTAGCGGGGTGGGGACCCAGTACTTC. It yields the protein CSVRTSGVGTQYF. Complete variable domain (other parts from reference TRBV29-1 and TRBJ2-5): SAVISQKPSRDICQRGTSLTIQCQVDSQVTMMFWYRQQPGQSLTLIATANQGSEATYESGFVIDKFPISRPNLTFSTLTVSNMSPEDSSIYLCSVRTSGVGTQYFGPGTRLLVL.

This chain uses TRBV6-1 with TRBJ2-4; possible D gene TRBD1, 6 bases. Germline CDR1 and CDR2: MNHNS and SASEGT. CDR3 length: 15 amino acids. V lost 3 bases and J lost 1, with 10 bases in between. This CDR3 is CASSDWTDAKNIQYF. As DNA, the CDR3 is TGTGCCAGCAGTGACTGGACAGACGCCAAAAACATTCAGTACTTC.

This clone was counted between two and nine times. The chain is built from TRBV18 and TRBJ2-7; 7 bases agree with TRBD2. Germline V gene data show CDR1 as KGHSH and CDR2 as LQKENI. V shed 2 bases, J shed 2 bases, and the junction held 12 bases outside the gene matches. There are 17 residues in the CDR3. The CDR3 region has the DNA TGTGCCAGCTCACCAAAGGCTAGCGGCCTCTTAACCTACGAGCAGTACTTC. Translated: CASSPKASGLLTYEQYF.

This chain connects TRBV9 to TRBJ1-3; D gene uncertain. The V gene lost 3 bases and the J gene lost 0 bases, with 13 bases spanning the gap. This CDR3 comprises 16 residues. Germline lookup yields CDR1 SGDLS and CDR2 YYNGEE. The CDR3 is CASSEGQGGSGNTIYF. CDR3 in DNA: TGTGCCAGCAGCGAGGGCCAAGGAGGCTCTGGAAACACCATATATTTT.

The chain has TRBV5-1 and TRBJ2-5; 10 positions match TRBD2. V shed 0 bases, J shed 3 bases, and the junction held 8 bases outside the gene matches. The CDR3 has 17 amino acids. Germline CDR1 is SGHRS and CDR2 is YFSETQ. The CDR3 nucleotides are TGCGCCAGCAGCTTGGCCGGGAGCGGGGGGGCGGAAGAGACCCAGTACTTC. It codes for CASSLAGSGGAEETQYF.

The rearrangement uses TRBV6-4 and TRBJ2-1, with TRBD1 matching over 10 bases. V lost 7 bases, J lost 8 bases, and 2 bases stayed unmatched. The CDR3 contains 12 residues. Germline values: CDR1 MRHNA, CDR2 SNTAGT. This chain's CDR3 is CASTDRGDEQFF. The CDR3, as DNA: TGTGCCAGCACGGACAGGGGGGATGAGCAGTTCTTC.

This clone has a handful of counts. The V gene is TRBV9, the J gene TRBJ2-1; 16 bases line up with TRBD2. The CDR3 is 18 residues long. Germline CDR1 is SGDLS and CDR2 is YYNGEE. V dropped 2 bases and J dropped 5; count of bases not matched to a gene: 7. In DNA, the CDR3 is TGTGCCAGCAGCGTCACAGGGACTAGCGGGAGGGGAAACAATGAGCAGTTCTTC. It codes for CASSVTGTSGRGNNEQFF.

The CDR3 loop is CASSPQTDYSYNEQFF. The CDR3 DNA sequence: TGTGCCAGTAGTCCCCAGACAGATTACTCCTACAATGAGCAGTTCTTC. J is TRBJ2-1 and V is TRBV19, with D possibly being TRBD1 (5 bases). From germline, CDR1 is LNHDA and CDR2 SQIVND (reference sequence). V shed 5 bases and J shed 0 bases, with 14 bases lying between them. This CDR3 has 16 amino acids.

The V call is TRBV28, the J call TRBJ1-4; 7 bases fit TRBD1. CDR1 is MDHEN and CDR2 is SYDVKM in the germline V gene. The ends lost 5 bases at V and 4 bases at J; junction bases unmatched: 10. The CDR3 runs to 16 residues. The CDR3 nucleotides are TGTGCCAGCAGTCTTACTGCTGGGACAGTTAATGAAAAACTGTTTTTT. Its protein is CASSLTAGTVNEKLFF.

The genes are TRBV6-1 and TRBJ2-7; 9 bases align to TRBD1. CDR1 MNHNS and CDR2 SASEGT come from the germline V gene. The CDR3 sequence is 18 residues long. J lost 5 bases, V lost 2 bases, and 16 bases had no gene match. The CDR3 region is CASSERDRAFSTRNEQYF. For the CDR3, the DNA is TGTGCCAGCAGTGAAAGGGACAGGGCCTTTTCTACGCGCAACGAGCAGTACTTC.

The V and J genes are TRBV6-5 and TRBJ1-1, with D possibly TRBD1 on 6 matching bases. CDR1 is MNHEY, CDR2 SVGAGI, per germline. The CDR3 covers 14 residues. The V and J ends lost 6 bases and 4 bases respectively, with 15 bases between them. CDR3 DNA: TGTGCCAGCAGAACCACAGGGCTCGCCACTGAAGCTTTCTTT. As protein: CASRTTGLATEAFF.

This clone appeared a few times. The genes are TRBV19 and TRBJ1-1; D is unclear. V lost 5 bases to trimming and J lost 4 bases, with 14 bases between them. Germline values: CDR1 LNHDA, CDR2 SQIVND (reference sequence). The CDR3 loop spans 14 amino acids. The CDR3, as DNA: TGTGCCAGTAGTCGATCGGGAGGAGCCACTGAAGCTTTCTTT. Its translation is CASSRSGGATEAFF. The full variable domain, its missing parts supplied by reference TRBV19 and TRBJ1-1, is DGGITQSPKYLFRKEGQNVTLSCEQNLNHDAMYWYRQDPGQGLRLIYYSQIVNDFQKGDIAEGYSVSREKKESFPLTVTSAQKNPTAFYLCASSRSGGATEAFFGQGTRLTVV.

The V and J genes are TRBV5-4 and TRBJ2-7; weak D call: TRBD1 (7 bases). CDR1 is SGHNT, CDR2 YYREEE, per germline (reference sequence). V lost 4 bases, J lost 5 bases, and 19 bases lay in between. This CDR3 spans 15 amino acids. The CDR3: CASSPQSGGLHEQYF. As DNA, the CDR3 is TGTGCCAGCAGCCCCCAATCAGGGGGGCTGCACGAGCAGTACTTC.

The chain carries TRBV7-9 and TRBJ2-2; tentatively, D is TRBD2 (6 bases). V lost 6 bases and J 0 bases, leaving 14 bases between the germline ends. CDR1 and CDR2 (germline): SEHNR, FQNEAQ (reference sequence). The CDR3 has 16 residues. As DNA, the CDR3 is TGTGCCAGCAGTCAAACGGGACTTACGAACACCGGGGAGCTGTTTTTT. Encoded protein: CASSQTGLTNTGELFF.